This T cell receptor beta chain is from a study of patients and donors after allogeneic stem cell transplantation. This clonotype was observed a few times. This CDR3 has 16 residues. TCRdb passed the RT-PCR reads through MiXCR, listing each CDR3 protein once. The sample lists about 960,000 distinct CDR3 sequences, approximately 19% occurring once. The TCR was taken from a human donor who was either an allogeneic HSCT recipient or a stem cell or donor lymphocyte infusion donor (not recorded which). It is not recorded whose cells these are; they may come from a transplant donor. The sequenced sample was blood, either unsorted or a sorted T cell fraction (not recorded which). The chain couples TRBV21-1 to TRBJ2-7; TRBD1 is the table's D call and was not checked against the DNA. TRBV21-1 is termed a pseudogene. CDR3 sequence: CASSRPGHQNSYEQYF. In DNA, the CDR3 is TGTGCCAGCAGCAGGCCGGGGCATCAAAACTCCTACGAGCAGTACTTC.